Listed below are T cell receptor beta chains from one sample, sequenced in a study of cytomegalovirus exposure and HLA in healthy donors. Produced via immunoSEQ multiplex PCR; TCRdb's table is partial and in-frame only. The sample holds around 95,000 clones, under 85% seen once. The material sequenced was PBMCs. Receptors originate from a woman in her thirties or forties in good health and CMV-seropositive. The CDR3 runs from the conserved cysteine through the conserved F or W. The D gene is left open where the match is weak. Size values are once, few and many counts, or a class for expanded clones, and some rows have none.

j_gene	v_gene	len	abundance	d_gene	CDR3nt	CDR3aa
TRBJ2-7	TRBV27	15	once	TRBD2	TGTGCCAGCAGTGTTCTAGCGGCTAGCTCCTACGAGCAGTACTTC	CASSVLAASSYEQYF
TRBJ1-1	TRBV7-3	14	.	TRBD1	TGTGCCAGCAGCTCGGGGACAGCGAACACTGAAGCTTTCTTT	CASSSGTANTEAFF
TRBJ2-5	TRBV7-9	15	.	TRBD1	TGTGCCAGCAGTCCTGGACAGGTCATTCAAGAGACCCAGTACTTC	CASSPGQVIQETQYF
TRBJ2-1	TRBV28	21	.	TRBD1	TGTGCCAGCAGTTCCCTCCAATGGATGGGACAGGGGGCAGTCTCCTACAATGAGCAGTTCTTC	CASSSLQWMGQGAVSYNEQFF
TRBJ1-5	TRBV30	13	.	TRBD1	TGTGCCGCTTGCCAGGGGGCTAATCAGCCCCAGCATTTT	CAACQGANQPQHF
TRBJ1-2	TRBV5-5	15	.	.	TGTGCCAGCAGCTCTACACCAGGCGATAACTATGGCTACACCTTC	CASSSTPGDNYGYTF
TRBJ1-2	TRBV29-1	10	.	.	TGCAGCGTTCTAGATTATGGCTACACCTTC	CSVLDYGYTF
TRBJ2-5	TRBV2	13	.	.	TGTGCCAGCAGTGATGGACAGTCCAAGGCCCAGTACTTC	CASSDGQSKAQYF
TRBJ2-3	TRBV4-2	15	.	.	TGTGCCAGCAGCCAATCCGGAGACCTCACAGATACGCAGTATTTT	CASSQSGDLTDTQYF
TRBJ2-6	TRBV9	17	.	TRBD1	TGTGCCAGCAGGGGAGACAGGGGGGGCTCTGGGGCCAACGTCCTGACTTTC	CASRGDRGGSGANVLTF
TRBJ1-5	TRBV2	13	.	.	TGTGCCAGCAGGAGGGATAGCAATCAGCCCCAGCATTTT	CASRRDSNQPQHF
TRBJ2-4	TRBV4-1	17	.	.	TGCGCCAGCAGCCAAGATCGATCCTCTAGCGACATAAACATTCAGTACTTC	CASSQDRSSSDINIQYF
TRBJ2-5	TRBV29-1	15	.	TRBD2	TGCAGCGCGACTCCTCCAGGAGGGTCGGGGGGGACCCAGTACTTC	CSATPPGGSGGTQYF
TRBJ2-2	TRBV6-1	15	few	.	TGTGCCAGCAGTGAAGTACTGGGGCCGGACGGGGAGCTGTTTTTT	CASSEVLGPDGELFF
TRBJ2-7	TRBV29-1	12	.	.	TGCAGCGTTAGAGCTGGGGCCTACGAGCAGTACTTC	CSVRAGAYEQYF
TRBJ2-7	TRBV20-1	11	.	TRBD2	TGCAGTGCGGGCGGGGGCTACGAGCAGTACTTC	CSAGGGYEQYF
TRBJ1-1	TRBV10-3	14	.	TRBD1	TGTGCCATCAGTGAGGACAGGGGAAGGTACGGAGCTTTCTTT	CAISEDRGRYGAFF
TRBJ2-7	TRBV5-1	15	.	TRBD2	TGCGCCAGCAGCCCCTGGACTAGCGGACCCTACGAGCAGTACTTC	CASSPWTSGPYEQYF
TRBJ2-1	TRBV6-5	15	.	TRBD2	TGTGCCAGCAGCCTCGCTAGCGGGACCTACAATGAGCAGTTCTTC	CASSLASGTYNEQFF
TRBJ2-7	TRBV4-1	16	.	TRBD1	TGCGCCAGCAGCCAAGGGGACAGGGGCTTTGGGTGGGAGCAGTACTTC	CASSQGDRGFGWEQYF
TRBJ2-1	TRBV6-1	15	.	TRBD2	TGTGCCAGCAGTGAAGCGCCTAGCGGATACAATGAGCAGTTCTTC	CASSEAPSGYNEQFF
TRBJ1-2	TRBV6-4	15	.	.	TGTGCCAGCAGTCCCACAGGAGAATATAACTATGGCTACACCTTC	CASSPTGEYNYGYTF
TRBJ1-5	TRBV5-3	16	.	.	TGTGCCAGAAGCTTGGAGTGTCGGGAGAGCAATCAGCCCCAGCATTTT	CARSLECRESNQPQHF
TRBJ2-7	TRBV7-2	17	.	.	TGTGCCAGCAGCTATAGGGGGGGGTCAGGGACTTTTGAGGAGCAGTACTTC	CASSYRGGSGTFEEQYF
TRBJ2-1	TRBV7-8	17	.	TRBD2	TGTGCCAGCAGCGCACGAACCACTAGCGGGAGTGGGAATGAGCAGTTCTTC	CASSARTTSGSGNEQFF
TRBJ1-5	TRBV19	11	.	.	TGTGCCAGTAGTCAAAATCAGCCCCAGCATTTT	CASSQNQPQHF
TRBJ2-7	TRBV6-4	15	few	TRBD2	TGTGCCAGCAGTGCGATAGCGGGAGAGGTCCACGAGCAGTACTTC	CASSAIAGEVHEQYF
TRBJ2-2	TRBV5-5	14	.	TRBD1	TGTGCCAGCAGTAAACAGGGGGCTAGCGGGGAGCTGTTTTTT	CASSKQGASGELFF
TRBJ2-1	TRBV6-4	15	.	TRBD2	TGTGCCAGCAGTGACTCGGCGGGAGCGGCGGATGAGCAGTTCTTC	CASSDSAGAADEQFF
TRBJ2-2	TRBV4-1	16	.	.	TGCGCCAGCAGCCAAGCCCGGACAGACCTCACCGGGGAGCTGTTTTTT	CASSQARTDLTGELFF
TRBJ1-5	TRBV19	14	.	TRBD1	TGTGCCAGCGCCCAGGGGGCTGAGAGTCAGCCCCAGCATTTT	CASAQGAESQPQHF
TRBJ1-2	TRBV29-1	13	once	TRBD1	TGCAGCGTTGAAGCTAGGACAGGTAGCGGCTACACCTTC	CSVEARTGSGYTF
TRBJ1-1	TRBV10-2	13	once	TRBD1	TGCGCCAGCACAGGACAGGTATACACTGAAGCTTTCTTT	CASTGQVYTEAFF
TRBJ2-1	TRBV19	14	few	TRBD2	TGTGCCAGTAACCCGGGACTAGTGGTCAATGAGCAGTTCTTC	CASNPGLVVNEQFF
TRBJ2-1	TRBV10-3	17	.	TRBD2	TGTGCCATCAGTGTCAGGGAGACTAGCGGGAGACACAATGAGCAGTTCTTC	CAISVRETSGRHNEQFF
TRBJ1-1	TRBV5-4	13	.	.	TGTGCCAGCAGCCACCGGCGGGGAGGGGGAGCTTTCTTT	CASSHRRGGGAFF
TRBJ2-3	TRBV19	14	.	TRBD2	TGTGCCAGTAGTAAGCGGGAGCGAGGAGATACGCAGTATTTT	CASSKRERGDTQYF
TRBJ1-3	TRBV30	15	.	.	TGTGCCTGGAAGGCCAGGGCAGCATTTAGAAACACCATATATTTT	CAWKARAAFRNTIYF
TRBJ2-7	TRBV11-2	14	.	.	TGTGCCAGCAGCTTGGGCAGGGGAACTTACGAGCAGTACTTC	CASSLGRGTYEQYF
TRBJ1-5	TRBV29-1	11	.	.	TGCAGCGTTGGGGAGGGTCAGCCCCAGCATTTT	CSVGEGQPQHF
TRBJ2-5	TRBV5-1	13	.	.	TGCGCCAGCAGCTTGGATAACCAAGAGACCCAGTACTTC	CASSLDNQETQYF
TRBJ2-2	TRBV9	11	.	.	TGTGCCAGCAGCGCCCTCGGGGAGCTGTTTTTT	CASSALGELFF
TRBJ1-4	TRBV19	16	.	.	TGTGCCAGTAGTACCGGTAAGACGCTAGTGAGCGAAAAACTGTTTTTT	CASSTGKTLVSEKLFF
TRBJ1-3	TRBV15	17	.	.	TGTGCCACCAGCAGAAATACAGGCCTAGTCTCTGGAAACACCATATATTTT	CATSRNTGLVSGNTIYF
TRBJ2-7	TRBV5-1	13	.	TRBD1	TGCGCCAGCAGCCTGACAGGGTTCTACGAGCAGTACTTC	CASSLTGFYEQYF
TRBJ2-1	TRBV12-2	14	.	.	TGTGCAAGTCGCTTTAAGGGGCCATACAATGAGCAGTTCTTC	CASRFKGPYNEQFF
TRBJ2-5	TRBV13	14	few	.	TGTGCCAGTACTACAGGGCTTGGCCAAGAGACCCAGTACTTC	CASTTGLGQETQYF
TRBJ2-7	TRBV19	16	.	TRBD2	TGTGCCAGTAGTATGGGAGGGAACTATCGAGCCTACGAGCAGTACTTC	CASSMGGNYRAYEQYF
TRBJ1-4	TRBV30	11	.	.	TGTGCCTGGAGTCGTAATGAAAAACTGTTTTTT	CAWSRNEKLFF
TRBJ2-2	TRBV6-5	16	.	TRBD2	TGTGCCAGCAGTTTTCTAGCGGGAGTTGATACCGGGGAGCTGTTTTTT	CASSFLAGVDTGELFF
TRBJ2-1	TRBV7-2	16	.	TRBD2	TGTGCCAGCAGCTTTAGCGGGAGGATGGGATACAATGAGCAGTTCTTC	CASSFSGRMGYNEQFF
TRBJ2-4	TRBV5-4	13	once	TRBD1	TGTGCCATATCCGGGACAGGGCAAAACATTCAGTACTTC	CAISGTGQNIQYF
TRBJ2-5	TRBV18	15	few	TRBD2	TGTGCCAGCTCCCACGAAGCCGGGACTAAGAGAACCCAGTACTTC	CASSHEAGTKRTQYF
TRBJ2-5	TRBV5-1	15	.	TRBD2	TGCGCCAGCAGCCTTACTAGCGGGAGTGGAGAGACCCAGTACTTC	CASSLTSGSGETQYF
TRBJ2-1	TRBV27	16	.	TRBD2	TGTGCCAGCAGTCACGGGACTAGCGGGAGGGTCCTTGAGCAGTTCTTC	CASSHGTSGRVLEQFF